A single sample gave rise to the 9 T cell receptor beta chains below, sequenced in a study of T cells in narcolepsy. Measured with immunoSEQ multiplex PCR; TCRdb has only the in-frame clones, and not every one. The table shows around 30,000 clones, with roughly 86% occurring only once. Sequencing was done on a sample of memory (CD45RA-) CD4+ T cells from blood. The receptors here all came from a human donor in good health.

The chain recombines TRBV5-1 with TRBJ1-6; 9 nucleotides match TRBD1. Trimming removed 4 bases from V and 6 bases from J; junction bases left unmatched: 8. The germline V gene has CDR1 SGHRS and CDR2 YFSETQ. CDR3 length: 16 amino acids. As DNA, the CDR3 is TGCGCCAGCAGCCCGGAACAGGGGGCCCCTAATTCACCCCTCCACTTT. Its translation is CASSPEQGAPNSPLHF.

The chain recombines TRBV7-6 with TRBJ1-1, with D unresolved. Trimming left V 3 bases short and J 2 bases short, with 10 bases between. Germline V gives CDR1 SGHVS, CDR2 FNYEAQ. The CDR3 sequence is 14 residues long. The CDR3 sequence: CASSLSELNTEAFF. Here the CDR3 DNA reads TGTGCCAGCAGCTTGTCAGAACTTAACACTGAAGCTTTCTTT.

In its sample, this clone was seen a few times. The V gene is TRBV18, the J gene TRBJ1-1; no reliable D call. The germline CDR1 and CDR2 sequences are KGHSH and LQKENI. This CDR3 has 12 amino acids. Trimming stripped 4 bases from V and 3 bases from J, with 6 bases between. The CDR3 sequence is CASSLGDTEAFF. DNA for the CDR3: TGTGCCAGCTCACTGGGCGACACTGAAGCTTTCTTT.

CDR3 in amino acids: CASSLGAGEREQFF. The CDR3 nucleotides read TGTGCCAGCAGCCTTGGAGCGGGGGAGAGGGAGCAGTTCTTC. The rearrangement joins TRBV7-6 to TRBJ2-1, with 8 nucleotides matching TRBD2. CDR1 SGHVS and CDR2 FNYEAQ come from the germline V gene. Trimming took 5 bases from V and 10 from J; bases not matched to a gene: 10. CDR3 size: 14 residues.

The chain couples TRBV6-1 to TRBJ1-2; tentatively, D is TRBD1 (5 bases). The CDR3 covers 13 residues. The germline V gene encodes CDR1 MNHNS and CDR2 SASEGT. Trimming stripped 2 bases from V and 8 bases from J, with 12 bases between. CDR3 residues: CASSELRAVGYTF. CDR3 DNA sequence: TGTGCCAGCAGTGAACTCAGGGCTGTGGGCTACACCTTC.

The chain couples TRBV19 to TRBJ2-5; D is undetermined. The CDR3 is 12 residues long. The germline gives CDR1 LNHDA, CDR2 SQIVND (reference sequence). V gave up 4 bases and J gave up 7 bases, with 10 bases separating them. The CDR3 DNA follows: TGTGCCAGTAGTACACGCTCCGGGACCCAGTACTTC. Its protein is CASSTRSGTQYF.

With respect to this clone: One end of the junction fails to match germline, which may point to a read error. The J gene is TRBJ2-1, the V gene TRBV29-1; D is ambiguous. This CDR3 is 15 amino acids long. CDR1 and CDR2 from the germline V gene are SQVTM and ANQGSEA. This chain's CDR3 is CSVEDSGKSINGQFF. CDR3 DNA: TGCAGCGTTGAAGATTCAGGAAAAAGCATCAATGGGCAGTTCTTC.

CDR3 sequence: CASNPTTGGYEQFF. DNA for the CDR3: TGCGCCAGCAATCCCACGACCGGCGGCTATGAGCAGTTCTTC. The chain carries TRBV5-1 and TRBJ2-1; D gene ambiguous. Trimming stripped 6 bases from V and 8 bases from J, with 18 bases between. The CDR3 has 14 amino acids. Germline-derived CDR1 and CDR2 are SGHRS and YFSETQ.

This chain uses TRBV30 with TRBJ2-7; D is uncertain. CDR3 size: 13 residues. Germline CDR1 and CDR2: GTSNPN and SVGIG (reference sequence). Deletions cut 4 bases from V and 0 bases from J, with 10 bases between. The CDR3 region is CAWTRRSSYEQYF. In DNA form, the CDR3 reads TGTGCCTGGACCAGAAGGAGCTCCTACGAGCAGTACTTC.